The sequence of this TCR beta chain was determined in a study of cytomegalovirus exposure and HLA in healthy donors. On the study more broadly: Out of about 179 million T cells, an earlier analysis found 117 million unique TCR beta sequences in total. The study, taken as a whole, reports: Altogether, 170 or so TCR beta chains were recorded as cytomegalovirus-associated. Immune exposure information available was restricted to CMV serostatus. For cytomegalovirus status, the classifier reportedly gave diagnoses with high specificity and sensitivity.

PCR was performed using 60 Vbeta and 13 Jbeta primers. TCRdb's copy holds only in-frame clones and misses some; the assay was immunoSEQ multiplex PCR. There are over 100,000 clones in the sample; roughly three quarters occur only once, and approximately 2% lies in the top ten. Unmatched junction bases numbered 27, after V lost 5 bases and J lost 6 bases. CDR1 SGHVS and CDR2 FQNEAQ come from the germline V gene. The length of the CDR3 is 21 residues. Regarding this clone: Its matching antigen is unknown.

The chain uses TRBV7-8 and TRBJ2-7; the match to TRBD2 covers 11 bases. This sequence originates from a woman in her 40s in good health and CMV-seronegative. The specimen was PBMCs. Written as DNA, the CDR3 is TGTGCCAGCAGCCCCAGCCTATTTAAGACTAGCGGGGATGCCTGGGCGATCGAGCAGTACTTC. Translating gives CASSPSLFKTSGDAWAIEQYF.